The 14 T cell receptor beta chains below all came from one sample that was sequenced in a study of blood T cell repertoires in COVID-19. Method: immunoSEQ multiplex PCR; TCRdb's copy keeps in-frame clones and lacks some. The table lists about 70,000 clones, approximately 85% of them singletons. The sample taken for sequencing was peripheral blood. All receptors derive from a woman at least 80 years old with active or convalescent COVID-19.

This chain connects TRBV28 to TRBJ1-4; 7 bases are a match to TRBD1. Germline V lookup: CDR1 MDHEN, CDR2 SYDVKM. The CDR3 is made up of 17 amino acids. V dropped 2 bases and J dropped 4; count of bases not matched to a gene: 10. CDR3 sequence (DNA): TGTGCCAGCAGTTTAACGGGATCGACAGGGAGTAATGAAAAACTGTTTTTT. It codes for CASSLTGSTGSNEKLFF.

V gene TRBV7-6 combines with J gene TRBJ1-1; D may be TRBD1 (5 bases). Trimming took off 1 base at V and 5 bases at J, with 17 bases between the two ends. Germline CDR1 SGHVS, CDR2 FNYEAQ. The CDR3 length is 16 residues. The CDR3 DNA reads as TGTGCCAGCAGCTTAGTAGGAGTTAGGAGGGGAACTGAAGCTTTCTTT. This sequence encodes CASSLVGVRRGTEAFF.

V is TRBV18 and J is TRBJ1-2, with 8 bases lining up with TRBD1. Trimming removed 1 base from V and 5 bases from J; junction bases left unmatched: 9. The CDR3 contains 16 residues. CDR1 KGHSH and CDR2 LQKENI come from the germline V gene. The CDR3 sequence is CASSPLGQGGFYGYTF. The CDR3 bases are TGTGCCAGCTCACCACTAGGACAGGGAGGCTTTTATGGCTACACCTTC. The whole variable domain, filled in from reference TRBV18 and TRBJ1-2, reads NAGVMQNPRHLVRRRGQEARLRCSPMKGHSHVYWYRQLPEEGLKFMVYLQKENIIDESGMPKERFSAEFPKEGPSILRIQQVVRGDSAAYFCASSPLGQGGFYGYTFGSGTRLTVV.

This chain connects TRBV7-2 to TRBJ1-4; 9 nucleotides line up with TRBD1. Per germline, CDR1 SGHTA and CDR2 FQGNSA. This CDR3 has 16 residues. V shed 4 bases, J shed 9 bases, and the junction held 12 bases outside the gene matches. The CDR3 region has the DNA TGTGCCAGCAGCTCAGAAACAGGACAGGGGTGGCAAAAACTGTTTTTT. Protein product: CASSSETGQGWQKLFF.

J is TRBJ1-2 and V is TRBV7-8; 7 positions agree with TRBD1. V was clipped by 7 bases and J by 7 bases; unmatched bases: 12. The CDR3 contains 14 residues. Germline values: CDR1 SGHVS, CDR2 FQNEAQ. DNA for the CDR3: TGTGCCAGCAACAAAAACCGACAGGGCGGTGGCTACACCTTC. Its protein is CASNKNRQGGGYTF.

The chain has TRBV6-4 and TRBJ1-2, with 7 bases lining up with TRBD1. Germline CDR1 reads MRHNA; CDR2 reads SNTAGT. With V trimmed by 4 bases and J by 8 bases, 13 bases remained unmatched. The CDR3 has 15 amino acids. CDR3 sequence (DNA): TGTGCCAGCAGTGTAATGAACAGGGGTCTAAGAGGCTACACCTTC. Amino acids: CASSVMNRGLRGYTF.

The genes are TRBV28 and TRBJ1-5; 10 bases are a match to TRBD1. Germline CDR1 reads MDHEN; CDR2 reads SYDVKM. V shed 5 bases and J 6 bases; nucleotides not matched to a gene: 13. The CDR3 contains 17 residues. The CDR3 nucleotides read TGTGCCAGCAGTGGGACTTGGAGGACAGGGGGTACTCAGCCCCAGCATTTT. Translation gives CASSGTWRTGGTQPQHF.

This chain links TRBV4-3 with TRBJ1-1; D not certain. V was pared by 0 bases and J by 2 bases, with 10 bases between. The length of the CDR3 is 15 residues. Germline lookup yields CDR1 LGHNA and CDR2 YSLEER. In DNA, the CDR3 is TGCGCCAGCAGCCAAGAAAGGGAGTCAAACACTGAAGCTTTCTTT. Translated, it gives CASSQERESNTEAFF.

The chain recombines TRBV29-1 with TRBJ1-2; D is possibly TRBD1 (5 bases). The CDR3 consists of 13 residues. V was pared by 3 bases and J by 4 bases, with 12 bases between. Germline CDR1 is SQVTM and CDR2 is ANQGSEA. The CDR3 DNA follows: TGCAGCGTTGATCGGGGGAGAACCTATGGCTACACCTTC. The encoded protein is CSVDRGRTYGYTF.

This chain joins TRBV28 and TRBJ1-2, with unresolved D. Germline V lookup: CDR1 MDHEN, CDR2 SYDVKM. The CDR3 is 14 amino acids. Trimming left V 6 bases short and J 0 bases short, with 11 bases between. The CDR3 loop is CASSIQATNYGYTF. The DNA of the CDR3 is TGTGCCAGCAGCATCCAGGCCACTAACTATGGCTACACCTTC.

The chain carries TRBV6-4 and TRBJ1-1; possible D gene TRBD1, 5 bases. Germline lookup yields CDR1 MRHNA and CDR2 SNTAGT. The CDR3 totals 15 residues. Between the trimmed V and J ends, which lost 4 bases and 3 bases, there was a span of 15 bases. The CDR3 coding sequence is TGTGCCAGCAGTGCCGCAGGGAGGGCAGACACTGAAGCTTTCTTT. Translation: CASSAAGRADTEAFF.

This rearrangement joins TRBV9 to TRBJ2-2; D is perhaps TRBD2 (6 bases). Germline CDR1 reads SGDLS; CDR2 reads YYNGEE. V lost 2 bases and J lost 0, with 8 bases in between. CDR3 length: 15 residues. CDR3 sequence reads: CASSVSGANTGELFF. CDR3 DNA: TGTGCCAGCAGCGTTTCGGGGGCGAACACCGGGGAGCTGTTTTTT.

This clone was counted a single time. The genes are TRBV6-5 and TRBJ1-2; no clear D gene. The CDR3 length is 12 residues. Germline CDR1 and CDR2: MNHEY and SVGAGI. Trimming removed 8 bases from V and 4 bases from J, with 11 bases in between. CDR3 amino acids: CASRQDSYGYTF. Written as DNA, the CDR3 is TGTGCCAGCCGTCAGGATAGCTATGGCTACACCTTC.

The chain carries TRBV19 and TRBJ2-5, with 9 positions matching TRBD1. Germline V lookup: CDR1 LNHDA, CDR2 SQIVND (reference sequence). This CDR3 is 13 amino acids long. V lost 7 bases and J lost 4; bases outside the gene matches: 4. CDR3 nucleotide sequence: TGTGCCAGTAACAGGGGGCGGTCAGAGACCCAGTACTTC. Translated, it gives CASNRGRSETQYF.